Included here is one T cell receptor beta chain sequence, with context. This entry belongs to a study of blood T cell repertoires in COVID-19. Overall study context: Material from acute and convalescent COVID-19 was sourced from the United States, Italy and Spain. PBMCs, B-cell-depleted T cells, or T cells provided the cDNA or gDNA that made up the material.

In the original processing: Estimates of nucleated cell counts were drawn from the amplification of reference gene primers. Sequencing used immunoSEQ multiplex PCR; TCRdb keeps in-frame clones, though not all of them. D and trimming were read from the DNA, whereas the V and J calls and clone size are those reported in that table. In the table there are around 60,000 clones, 75% to 95% of which are singletons. The CDR3 covers 19 residues. CDR1 and CDR2 (germline): MGHRA, YSYEKL. Trimming at V came to 0 bases and at J to 6 bases, leaving 14 bases not matched to a gene. Source material: peripheral blood. This rearrangement joins TRBV4-1 to TRBJ2-3; 11 bases are shared with TRBD2. The sequence was obtained from a woman of 80 years or more with active COVID-19. DNA for the CDR3: TGCGCCAGCAGCCAAGAGGTTCCCGGGACTAGCGGTGTGGGTGATACGCAGTATTTT. Residues: CASSQEVPGTSGVGDTQYF.